The clone carrying this T cell receptor beta chain was picked up one time. Its antigen is unidentified. The data were obtained in a study of cytomegalovirus exposure and HLA in healthy donors. The wider study: Early released data comprised around 80 million unique TCRs from HLA-typed donors.

The PCR ran on 60 Vbeta and 13 Jbeta primers. The method was immunoSEQ multiplex PCR; TCRdb's version includes in-frame clones alone and lacks a portion of them. The repertoire consists of a few hundred thousand clones, with about 89% occurring once and the leading ten covering less than 1.2%. The CDR3 length is 14 residues. J lost 3 bases, V lost 6 bases, and 4 bases had no gene match. Germline CDR1 is WSHSY and CDR2 is SAAADI. Points from the study as a whole: Near-uniform donor sequencing depth was presumed by presence/absence analyses. The authors considered a cluster of highly shared sequence variants likely to be a sequencing artifact.

This TCR was sampled from a woman aged 18-29 years in good health and CMV-seronegative. The chain recombines TRBV10-2 with TRBJ2-2; the match to TRBD1 covers 7 bases. Sequencing was done on a sample of PBMCs. The chain's CDR3 is CASSEGQYTGELFF. The CDR3 DNA reads as TGCGCCAGCAGCGAGGGACAGTACACCGGGGAGCTGTTTTTT.